The clone carrying this T cell receptor beta chain came up a few times. Sequencing was performed with immunoSEQ multiplex PCR; in TCRdb, only in-frame clones are kept and a portion is missing. The sample lists about 92,000 clones, 85% to 90% occurring once. All glioblastoma patients lacked an isocitrate dehydrogenase mutation. Trimming removed 0 bases at V and 0 bases at J, with 8 bases between. There are 15 residues in the CDR3. Looked up from germline, CDR1 is SGHNT and CDR2 is YYREEE (reference sequence). The entry originates in a study of glioma-infiltrating T cells after dendritic cell vaccination.

This specimen was blood, taken before dendritic cell vaccination. The chain employs TRBV5-4 and TRBJ2-3, with D uncertain. This receptor was obtained from a human donor with glioblastoma. The CDR3 DNA follows: TGTGCCAGCAGCTTGGAGGCGGCTAGCACAGATACGCAGTATTTT. Its translation: CASSLEAASTDTQYF.